The entry below gives a single TCR beta chain sequence along with its context. The germline V and J ends were trimmed by 6 bases and 0 bases, with 11 bases remaining between them. Germline lookup yields CDR1 MNHEY and CDR2 SMNVEV (reference sequence). The CDR3 runs to 14 residues. Cohort placement rested on clinical history that participants reported themselves. Each recovered donor of Cohort 3 presented with two negative PCRs, clearance, or symptom resolution. The data stem from a study of blood T cell repertoires in COVID-19. Study information: The cDNA or gDNA used as material had been derived from T cells, B-cell-depleted T cells, or PBMCs.

Authors' methods: Cell counts per sample came from amplifying reference gene primers. Generated by immunoSEQ multiplex PCR, the TCRdb table keeps only in-frame clones and is missing some. V and J calls plus clone size are reproduced from that table; the DNA served to infer D and trimming. Of about 310,000 clones listed, 89% are singletons. The chain joins TRBV27 to TRBJ1-2; D is possibly TRBD1 (6 bases). Material for sequencing was PBMCs or T cells enriched from blood (not recorded which). This sequence was found in a man between 60 and 70 years old who had recovered from COVID-19. In DNA, the CDR3 is TGTGCCAGCAGCCGCCGGACAGCTAACTATGGCTACACCTTC. The encoded protein is CASSRRTANYGYTF.